Following are 19 T cell receptor beta chains from one sample sequenced in a study of a mutant IDH1 vaccine in newly diagnosed glioma. As for time point: week 47, end of study. The vaccine gave 300 ug of a 20-mer mutant IDH1 peptide subcutaneously per dose. Assay used: immunoSEQ multiplex PCR; TCRdb lists only in-frame clones, some missing. The data show over 50,000 clones, with around three quarters seen just once and 4.9% held by the top ten. These receptors have no identified antigens. The sequenced sample was PBMCs, obtained from a glioma patient whose treatment included an IDH1 peptide vaccine. The receptors were gathered from a woman in her forties with glioma. Some clones in this sample may be carry-over from other donors' samples.

The V and J genes are TRBV5-4 and TRBJ2-7; TRBD1 might be the D (5 bases). The CDR3 runs 13 residues. Trimming shortened V by 2 bases and J by 1 base, and 7 bases separated the two germline ends. Looked up from germline, CDR1 is SGHNT and CDR2 is YYREEE (reference sequence). CDR3 coding DNA: TGTGCCAGCAGCTTAGGACATTCCTACGAGCAGTACTTC. Residues: CASSLGHSYEQYF.

As for this clone: One junction end does not reproduce the germline sequence, and a read error may be involved. The gene calls are TRBV5-4 and TRBJ2-7; 7 bases map to TRBD1. The CDR3 runs to 15 residues. Germline CDR1 SGHNT, CDR2 YYREEE (reference sequence). This chain's CDR3 is CASSQETGLSYEQYF. The DNA for the CDR3 is TGCGCCAGCAGCCAAGAGACAGGGTTGTCCTACGAGCAGTACTTC. The variable domain in full, completed from reference TRBV5-4 and TRBJ2-7, reads ETGVTQSPTHLIKTRGQQVTLRCSSQSGHNTVSWYQQALGQGPQFIFQYYREEENGRGNFPPRFSGLQFPNYSSELNVNALELDDSALYLCASSQETGLSYEQYFGPGTRLTVT.

The rearrangement links TRBV10-2 to TRBJ2-3, with D maybe TRBD2 (7 bases). The CDR3 contains 14 residues. V gave up 4 bases and J gave up 3 bases, with 11 bases separating them. Germline-derived CDR1 and CDR2 are WSHSY and SAAADI. CDR3 nucleotides: TGCGCCAGCAGTGTGGGGGGGCGGACAGATACGCAGTATTTT. This sequence encodes CASSVGGRTDTQYF.

In its sample, this clone was seen once. The rearrangement joins TRBV6-1 to TRBJ1-2; TRBD1 is a possible D gene (5 bases). V was clipped by 3 bases and J by 1 base, with 12 bases between them. Germline V gene data show CDR1 as MNHNS and CDR2 as SASEGT. The CDR3 extends over 15 amino acids. CDR3 DNA sequence: TGTGCCAGCAGTGACCCTGGGGACGTTAACTATGGCTACACCTTC. It yields the protein CASSDPGDVNYGYTF.

J is TRBJ2-7 and V is TRBV5-1; a weak D match, TRBD2 (5 bases). CDR1 and CDR2 (germline): SGHRS, YFSETQ. The ends were cut back, 7 bases at V and 6 bases at J, with 14 bases in the middle. The CDR3 is 12 residues long. The CDR3 loop reads CASSKGDGEQYF. For the CDR3, the DNA is TGCGCCAGCTCCAAGGGAGACGGCGAGCAGTACTTC.

The J gene is TRBJ1-6, the V gene TRBV6-4; possibly TRBD1 for D (5 bases). Germline values: CDR1 MRHNA, CDR2 SNTAGT. This CDR3 has 15 residues. Trimming shortened V by 3 bases and J by 7 bases, and 13 bases separated the two germline ends. CDR3 nucleotide sequence: TGTGCCAGCAGTGAGCTAGGGGATGGGAATTCACCCCTCCACTTT. Translated: CASSELGDGNSPLHF.

V usage is TRBV5-1 and J usage is TRBJ2-7; TRBD1 agrees at 11 bases. CDR3 size: 16 residues. J was trimmed by 0 bases and V by 0 bases; bases with no gene match: 2. Germline assignment: CDR1 SGHRS and CDR2 YFSETQ. The CDR3 spells CASSLGGTGGSYEQYF. In nucleotides, the CDR3 is TGCGCCAGCAGCTTGGGTGGGACAGGGGGCTCCTACGAGCAGTACTTC.

V gene TRBV5-1 combines with J gene TRBJ2-1; possibly TRBD2 for D (5 bases). The germline gives CDR1 SGHRS, CDR2 YFSETQ. CDR3 size: 15 residues. V lost 1 base and J lost 7, with 15 bases in between. The CDR3, as DNA: TGCGCCAGCAGCTTGACTCTCAGCGTAGCGAATGAGCAGTTCTTC. It specifies CASSLTLSVANEQFF.

The chain joins TRBV21-1 to TRBJ2-3; the table names TRBD2, a call not compared with the DNA. TRBV21-1 is listed as a pseudogene. CDR3 length equals 19 residues. The CDR3 DNA reads as TGTGCCAGCAGCAAAGTCCAAGGGACTAGCGGGGGGGTAATGGATACGCAGTATTTT. Its protein is CASSKVQGTSGGVMDTQYF.

V usage is TRBV11-2 and J usage is TRBJ2-4, with D possibly being TRBD2 (5 bases). Germline assignment: CDR1 SGHAT and CDR2 FQNNGV. The CDR3 is made up of 17 amino acids. V was shortened by 2 bases and J by 2 bases, with 16 bases between the two germline ends. CDR3 residues: CASSLLASSFTKNIQYF. The DNA of the CDR3 is TGTGCCAGCAGCTTATTGGCTAGCTCTTTTACCAAAAACATTCAGTACTTC.

This chain links TRBV4-3 with TRBJ2-7; 10 positions match TRBD2. The CDR3 runs to 15 residues. Germline V gene sequence: CDR1 LGHNA, CDR2 YSLEER. The V segment lost 2 bases and the J segment 4 bases; nucleotides outside the gene matches: 5. The CDR3 DNA sequence: TGCGCCAGCAGCCAACTAAGCGGGGGGGGTTACGAGCAGTACTTC. Translating it yields CASSQLSGGGYEQYF.

A few counts support this clone. The chain uses TRBV6-1 and TRBJ1-5; D call uncertain. The V and J ends lost 2 bases and 3 bases respectively, with 5 bases between them. CDR1 and CDR2 (germline): MNHNS, SASEGT. The CDR3 length is 13 residues. The CDR3 nucleotides are TGTGCCAGCAGTGAATATGTCAATCAGCCCCAGCATTTT. Translation gives CASSEYVNQPQHF.

The V call is TRBV6-5, the J call TRBJ2-5; D is undetermined. CDR1 and CDR2 from the germline V gene are MNHEY and SVGAGI. This CDR3 has 16 amino acids. The V gene lost 1 base and the J gene lost 5 bases, with 17 bases spanning the gap. This chain's CDR3 is CASSYLALSAQETQYF. The CDR3 nucleotides read TGTGCCAGCAGTTACTTGGCCCTTTCAGCGCAGGAGACCCAGTACTTC.

V gene TRBV5-4 combines with J gene TRBJ2-2; 11 bases agree with TRBD1. CDR1 and CDR2 (germline): SGHNT, YYREEE (reference sequence). The V and J ends lost 4 bases and 6 bases, in that order; junction bases with no gene match: 5. CDR3 size: 15 residues. CDR3 amino acids: CASSLMDRGPGELFF. The DNA for the CDR3 is TGTGCCAGCAGCCTGATGGACAGGGGGCCCGGGGAGCTGTTTTTT.

The chain is built from TRBV4-2 and TRBJ2-7; the match to TRBD1 covers 7 bases. CDR1 is LGHNA and CDR2 is YNFKEQ in the germline V gene. The CDR3 is made up of 15 amino acids. The V segment lost 0 bases and the J segment 4 bases; nucleotides outside the gene matches: 6. Here the CDR3 reads CASSQDLTGAYEQYF. CDR3 coding DNA: TGTGCCAGCAGCCAAGATCTTACAGGGGCGTACGAGCAGTACTTC.

The V call is TRBV19, the J call TRBJ1-6; 7 bases align to TRBD1. CDR1 and CDR2 (germline): LNHDA, SQIVND (reference sequence). V lost 6 bases to trimming and J lost 7 bases; unmatched junction nucleotides: 3. CDR3 size: 13 residues. The CDR3 region has the DNA TGTGCCAGTAGGACAGGGTCGAATTCACCCCTCCACTTT. The encoded protein is CASRTGSNSPLHF.

The V gene is TRBV10-2, the J gene TRBJ2-7; D uncertain. CDR1 WSHSY and CDR2 SAAADI come from the germline V gene. Deletions cut 2 bases from V and 6 bases from J, with 11 bases between. CDR3 length: 13 amino acids. The chain's CDR3 is CASSEVSDSEQYF. The CDR3 DNA reads TGCGCCAGCAGTGAGGTATCAGATAGCGAGCAGTACTTC.

The rearrangement links TRBV5-6 to TRBJ2-7; either TRBD1 or TRBD2 may supply D (6 bases each). The CDR3 sequence is 15 residues long. The V end was cut by 0 bases, the J end by 2 bases, with 12 bases between. The germline V gene encodes CDR1 SGHDT and CDR2 YYEEEE. The CDR3, as DNA: TGTGCCAGCAGCTTGGTAGGGGGGCACCCCTACGAGCAGTACTTC. This translates into CASSLVGGHPYEQYF.

This clone was found a few times. The rearrangement links TRBV7-2 to TRBJ2-5, with TRBD2 matching over 14 bases. V was pared by 3 bases and J by 4 bases, with 7 bases of the junction left unmatched. CDR3 length: 17 amino acids. CDR1 is SGHTA and CDR2 is FQGNSA in the germline V gene. The CDR3 nucleotides are TGTGCCAGCAGCTTGGGGACTAGCGGGGGCCAGGGAGAGACCCAGTACTTC. Encoded protein: CASSLGTSGGQGETQYF.